The present T cell receptor beta chain was sequenced within a study of T cell responses to AZD1222 COVID-19 vaccine. Here immunoSEQ multiplex PCR was the method, and the copy in TCRdb shows in-frame clones only, minus some. The sample yields about 150,000 clones, 90% to 95% seen once. With regard to this clone: The antigen remains unidentified.

Study-wide points: Spike-spanning, vaccine-associated CD4 TCRs were dominant at 160-218 and 743-854.

Second-dose timings of about 4 or about 12 weeks were pooled. Sequenced material: peripheral blood, taken 28 days after the second AZD1222 dose. This TCR was recovered from an adult who received the AZD1222 COVID-19 vaccine.

CDR3 coding DNA: TGCGCCAGCAGGGGGACAGGGGTCCCCTCCTACGAGCAGTACTTC. Protein: CASRGTGVPSYEQYF. The V call is TRBV10-2, the J call TRBJ2-7, with TRBD1 identical over 10 bases. V was pared by 6 bases and J by 0 bases, with 5 bases of the junction left unmatched. The CDR3 loop spans 15 amino acids. Looked up from germline, CDR1 is WSHSY and CDR2 is SAAADI.